The following is a T cell receptor (beta chain) sequence with its context. Its antigen is not known. Sequenced by immunoSEQ multiplex PCR; TCRdb stores in-frame clones only, minus some. The repertoire consists of about 140,000 clones, with 93% occurring once and the leading ten covering approximately 5%. This sample stems from a study of T cell responses to AZD1222 COVID-19 vaccine. General observations from the study: White British ancestry dominated among donors, who included more females, and clonal diversity was possibly underestimated. Among those given AZD1222, only six were seropositive at baseline. Repertoire samples came only from after the peak T cell response.

Deletions cut 1 base from V and 6 bases from J, with 6 bases between. This CDR3 contains 13 residues. In germline, CDR1 is SEHNR, CDR2 FQNEAQ (reference sequence). The clonotype comes from an adult in good health. V usage is TRBV7-9 and J usage is TRBJ1-4; D ambiguous. The sequences come from peripheral blood, collected on day 0 of AZD1222 vaccination. The CDR3 sequence: CASSLGSDEKLFF. The CDR3, as DNA: TGTGCCAGCAGCTTAGGATCGGATGAAAAACTGTTTTTT.